The T cell receptor (beta chain) described here comes from a study of T cells in women clearing cervical HPV infection. Across the whole study: Controls' single incident HPV16 infection cleared within 12 months without precancer.

Study-level results: Unknown T-cell numbers per sample may underlie the richness differences. TRBV6-7 abundance was lower in cases than controls (around 0.11% versus 0.16%).

This table comes from immunoSEQ multiplex PCR, and its TCRdb copy is limited to in-frame clones, with some not included. The listing contains about 36,000 clones. Details on this clone: As yet, its antigen is unknown. The observed sequence ends 3 residues before the CDR3 terminus, with the missing tail filled in from the germline J gene.

Germline-derived CDR1 and CDR2 are SNHLY and FYNNEI. The CDR3 covers 13 residues. The origin of this receptor is a woman aged 18-70 years with a cervical HPV16 infection that either progressed to CIN3+ or cleared (not recorded which). The sequenced sample was blood buffy coat. V gene TRBV2 combines with J gene TRBJ1-2; D is perhaps TRBD1 (5 bases). This CDR3 reads CASNSGGFNDYTF. CDR3 bases read: TGTGCCAGCAATAGCGGGGGATTCAATGAC. Using reference TRBV2 and TRBJ1-2 for the parts outside the CDR3, the full variable domain is EPEVTQTPSHQVTQMGQEVILRCVPISNHLYFYWYRQILGQKVEFLVSFYNNEISEKSEIFDDQFSVERPDGSNFTLKIRSTKLEDSAMYFCASNSGGFNDYTFGSGTRLTVV.